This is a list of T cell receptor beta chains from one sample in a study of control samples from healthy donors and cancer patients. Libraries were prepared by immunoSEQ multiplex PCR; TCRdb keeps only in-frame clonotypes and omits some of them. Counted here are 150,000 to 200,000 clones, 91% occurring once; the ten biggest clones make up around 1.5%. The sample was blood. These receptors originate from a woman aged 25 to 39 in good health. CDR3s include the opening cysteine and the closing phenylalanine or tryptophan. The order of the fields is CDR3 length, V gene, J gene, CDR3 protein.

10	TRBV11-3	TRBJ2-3	CASSTDTQYF
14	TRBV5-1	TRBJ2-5	CASSSRDSQETQYF
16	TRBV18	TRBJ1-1	CASSTGGRTVNTEAFF
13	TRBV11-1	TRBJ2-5	CASSQGQGKTQYF
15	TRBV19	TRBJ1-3	CASSWRANSGNTIYF
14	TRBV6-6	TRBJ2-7	CASGGQGVSYEQYF
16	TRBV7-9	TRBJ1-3	CASSLPDRSSGNTIYF
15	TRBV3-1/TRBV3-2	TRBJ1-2	CASSSASGQGTGYTF
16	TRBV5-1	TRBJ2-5	CASSYIAGGNQETQYF
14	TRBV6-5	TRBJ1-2	CASSYSQGSGGYTF
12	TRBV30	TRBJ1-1	CAWSVGNTEAFF
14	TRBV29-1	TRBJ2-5	CSVEERVYQETQYF
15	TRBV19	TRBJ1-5	CASRDRGRGNQPQHF
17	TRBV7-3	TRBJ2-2	CASSLVPSGENTGELFF
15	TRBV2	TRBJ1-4	CASNQRGTGNEKLFF
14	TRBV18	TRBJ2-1	CASSVTGSGDEQFF
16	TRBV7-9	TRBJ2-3	CASSPGLVGSTDTQYF
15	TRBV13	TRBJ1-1	CASSLGTGWNTEAFF
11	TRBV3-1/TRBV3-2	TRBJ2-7	CASSQGFEQYF
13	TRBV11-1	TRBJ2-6	CASRASGANVLTF
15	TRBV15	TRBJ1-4	CATSTRDRGDEKLFF
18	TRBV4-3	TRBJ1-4	CASSQDPPLGSLNEKLFF
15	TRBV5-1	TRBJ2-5	CASSSGGTGGETQYF
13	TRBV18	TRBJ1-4	CASSDQGNEKLFF